This T cell receptor beta chain was retrieved from a study of identical twins (dated by TCRdb to the mid-2010s). Regarding the complete study: To test whether fetal clonotypes persist, this study deep-sequenced TCR alpha and beta repertoires from monozygotic twins, from unrelated adults of various ages, and from cord blood. To rule out contamination, the twin experiments were replicated at different times with different library preparation protocols.

Only healthy Caucasian donors were included. The twin cohort consisted of three pairs of female monozygotic twins, all aged about 18 to 29 years. The RNA used for TCR libraries was isolated from peripheral blood mononuclear cells. The paper's findings and limits, for the study overall: Compared with coincidental sharing between unrelated individuals, out-of-frame TCR alpha sequences shared between twins had an excess of sequences with low generation probability. Recombination models systematically underestimated out-of-frame TCR alpha sharing in monozygotic twins but agreed with sharing between unrelated individuals. Fewer insertions were carried by abundant cord blood beta clonotypes; a weaker similar trend was observed in young adult naive repertoires, while no such trend was observed in memory repertoires. The excess sharing between twins in beta out-of-frame sequences was weaker because fewer shared sequences reduced the signal-to-noise ratio. Because the same donors could not be followed over many years, the conclusions depended on cross-sectional statistical analysis. Invariant T cells such as MAIT and iNKT could partly confound zero-insertion analyses, although diverse VJ usage argued against such confounding for most clonotypes.

The CDR3 has 14 amino acids, counting the end cysteine and phenylalanine. CDR3 DNA is the only sequence kept; it has 42 bases, read in frame from the first base. Looking up the germline V gene yields CDR1 KGHDR and CDR2 SFDVKD. Cut back by 3 bases and 3 bases, the V and J ends lie 9 bases apart. About this clonotype itself: Its antigen is not yet known. No base quality information exists; no much larger clone differs at one position.

Library prep was done by 5' RACE. Sequenced using an Illumina HiSeq 2000. Template switching introduced a universal primer binding site; the final cDNA contained a unique molecular identifier, enabling accurate counting of TCR cDNA molecules. Specific primers in the conserved constant-segment region were used to synthesize first-strand cDNA for the TCR alpha and beta chains. To control for contamination, each cDNA library was double barcoded with a SMART-Mk sample barcode plus Illumina barcodes. TruSeq adapter sequences and Illumina sample barcodes were added in two successive PCR steps. TCR alpha and beta cDNA libraries were sequenced on the Illumina HiSeq platform with custom primers. The published analysis was carried out like this. Unique molecular identifiers were extracted from raw reads with MiGEC, and CDR3 positions were determined with MiXCR. For each individual, recombination models were inferred using an EM algorithm with the repgenHMM and IGoR tools. The analysis of shared clonotypes was done with the tcR package in R, with sharing normalized by the product of cloneset sizes. To study raw recombination free of thymic and clonal selection effects, out-of-frame nonproductive sequences were analyzed. TCRdb trimmed the raw reads at Q25, called clones with MiXCR and kept productive beta chains. When rows share a CDR3 protein, they turn into one entry using the most common DNA and genes. The V and J calls shown here were made by TCRdb, not taken from the authors' results. Here the sample has under 900,000 distinct CDR3 sequences; more than 9% occur a single time. The ten largest clonotypes hold around 1.5% of the sample.

The data were also submitted as part of a second study, on yellow fever vaccine responses in identical twins. The second study reports: According to the authors, in identical twins the way T cells responded to vaccination appeared partly convergent and partly personalized. Focusing on identical twins, the study followed the T cell clones that responded to the vaccine, and did so with precision.

Sequencing was carried out using PBMCs. The source is a woman aged 18-29 years in good health. The chain joins TRBV24-1 to TRBJ2-3, with a weak D call of TRBD1 (6 bases match). The CDR3 here reads CATSDPQGTDTQYF. The DNA sequence follows: TGTGCCACCAGTGATCCGCAGGGGACAGATACGCAGTATTTT.